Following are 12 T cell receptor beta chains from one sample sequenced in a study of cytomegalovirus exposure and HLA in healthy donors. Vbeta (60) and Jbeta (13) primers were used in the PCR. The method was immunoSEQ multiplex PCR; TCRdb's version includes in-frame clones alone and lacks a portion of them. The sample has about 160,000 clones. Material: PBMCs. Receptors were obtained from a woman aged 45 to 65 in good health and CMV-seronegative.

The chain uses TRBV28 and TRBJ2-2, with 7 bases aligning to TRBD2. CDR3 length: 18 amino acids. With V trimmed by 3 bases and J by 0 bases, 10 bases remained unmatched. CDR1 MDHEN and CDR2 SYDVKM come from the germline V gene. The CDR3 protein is CASSLFSLLAANTGELFF. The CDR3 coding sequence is TGTGCCAGCAGTTTGTTCTCCCTTCTAGCGGCGAACACCGGGGAGCTGTTTTTT.

The CDR3 loop is CASSRWTGARFEKLFF. The CDR3 DNA follows: TGTGCCAGCAGCCGCTGGACAGGGGCCAGGTTTGAAAAACTGTTTTTT. The V call is TRBV5-4, the J call TRBJ1-4; 9 bases are shared with TRBD1. CDR3 size: 16 residues. V was pared by 4 bases and J by 7 bases, with 11 bases of the junction left unmatched. Germline assignment: CDR1 SGHNT and CDR2 YYREEE (reference sequence).

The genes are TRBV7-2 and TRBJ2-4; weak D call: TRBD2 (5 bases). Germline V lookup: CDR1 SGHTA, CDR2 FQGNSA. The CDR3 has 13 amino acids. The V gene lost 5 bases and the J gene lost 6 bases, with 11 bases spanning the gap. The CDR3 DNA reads TGTGCCAGCAGCCACGAGGGAACAAACATTCAGTACTTC. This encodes CASSHEGTNIQYF.

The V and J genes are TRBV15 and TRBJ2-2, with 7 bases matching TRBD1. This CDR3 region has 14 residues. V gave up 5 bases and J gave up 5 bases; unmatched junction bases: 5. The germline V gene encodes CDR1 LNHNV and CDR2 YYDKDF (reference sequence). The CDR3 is CATSLRQGTGELFF. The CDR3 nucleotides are TGTGCCACCAGCCTGAGACAGGGAACCGGGGAGCTGTTTTTT.

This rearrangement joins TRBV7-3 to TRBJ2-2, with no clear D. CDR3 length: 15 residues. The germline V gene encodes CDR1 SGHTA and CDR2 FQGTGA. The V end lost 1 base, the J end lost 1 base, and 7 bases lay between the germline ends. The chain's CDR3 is CASSLIPGNTGELFF. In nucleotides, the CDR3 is TGTGCCAGCAGCTTAATACCAGGGAACACCGGGGAGCTGTTTTTT.

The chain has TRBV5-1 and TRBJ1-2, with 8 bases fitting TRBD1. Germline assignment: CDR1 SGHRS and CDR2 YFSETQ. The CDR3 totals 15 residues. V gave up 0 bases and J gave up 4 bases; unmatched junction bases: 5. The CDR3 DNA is TGCGCCAGCAGCTTGGATGGACAGGGCCTCTATGGCTACACCTTC. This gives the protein CASSLDGQGLYGYTF.

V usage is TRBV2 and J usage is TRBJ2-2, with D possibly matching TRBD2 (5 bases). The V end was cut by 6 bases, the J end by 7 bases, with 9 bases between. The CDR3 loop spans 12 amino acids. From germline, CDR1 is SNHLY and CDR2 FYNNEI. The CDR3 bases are TGTGCCAGCAGGTGGGGAGTCGGGGAGCTGTTTTTT. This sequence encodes CASRWGVGELFF.

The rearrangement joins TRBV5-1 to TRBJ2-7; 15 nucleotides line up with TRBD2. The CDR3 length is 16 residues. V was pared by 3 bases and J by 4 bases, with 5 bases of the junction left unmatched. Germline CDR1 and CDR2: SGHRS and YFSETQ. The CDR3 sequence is CASSSRTSGRAYEQYF. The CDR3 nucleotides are TGCGCCAGCAGCTCGAGGACTAGCGGGAGGGCTTACGAGCAGTACTTC.

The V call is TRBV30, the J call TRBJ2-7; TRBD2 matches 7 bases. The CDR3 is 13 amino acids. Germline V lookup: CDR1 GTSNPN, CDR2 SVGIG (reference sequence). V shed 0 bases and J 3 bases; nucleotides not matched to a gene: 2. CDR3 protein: CAWSVAGHYEQYF. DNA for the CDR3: TGTGCCTGGAGTGTAGCGGGGCACTACGAGCAGTACTTC.

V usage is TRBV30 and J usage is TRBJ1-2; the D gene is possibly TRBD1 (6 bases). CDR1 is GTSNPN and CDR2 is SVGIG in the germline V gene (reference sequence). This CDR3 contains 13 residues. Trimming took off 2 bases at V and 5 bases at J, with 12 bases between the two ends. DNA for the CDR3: TGTGCCTGGAGTATGGGGGCGATATATGGCTACACCTTC. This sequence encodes CAWSMGAIYGYTF.

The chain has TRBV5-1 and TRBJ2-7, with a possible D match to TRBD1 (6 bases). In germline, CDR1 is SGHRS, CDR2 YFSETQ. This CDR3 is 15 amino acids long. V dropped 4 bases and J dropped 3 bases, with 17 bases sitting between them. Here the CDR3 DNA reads TGCGCCAGCAGCCCGGGGACAACGGAGAACTACGAGCAGTACTTC. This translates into CASSPGTTENYEQYF.

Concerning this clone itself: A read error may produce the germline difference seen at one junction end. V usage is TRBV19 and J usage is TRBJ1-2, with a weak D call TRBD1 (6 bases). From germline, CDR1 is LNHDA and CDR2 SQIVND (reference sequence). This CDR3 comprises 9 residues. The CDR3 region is CASSPTGPF. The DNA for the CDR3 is TGTGCCAGTAGTCCGACAGGCCCCTTC.